The clone carrying this T cell receptor (beta chain) was seen only once. Its antigen is currently unknown. Treatment indicated: 15 to 20 received Ad26.COV2.S at low or high dose, single or two shots; roughly five received placebo; per-sample allocation not given. Material that was analyzed had been drawn on day 63 after the first vaccine or placebo injection. This specimen belongs to a study of Ad26.COV2.S vaccination and SARS-CoV-2 variants. In the study overall: Intramuscular Ad26.COV2.S doses were given once or twice, 56 days apart.

Measured with immunoSEQ multiplex PCR; TCRdb has only the in-frame clones, and not every one. The sample lists about 350,000 clones, about 88% occurring once. Broader study findings: Post-vaccination spike-specific CD8+ and CD4+ T cell responses reportedly had substantial breadth. Comparability of non-spike TCR breadth was observed across vaccine and placebo recipients.

Source: peripheral blood, taken in a trial of Ad26.COV2.S vaccine versus placebo. This TCR derives from a person between 18 and 59 years old who received the Ad26.COV2.S COVID-19 vaccine or a placebo.

CDR3 in DNA: TGTGCCACCGGACAGCAGAATTCACCCCTCCACTTT. This translates into CATGQQNSPLHF. This chain uses TRBV6-6 with TRBJ1-6, with D possibly matching TRBD1 (6 bases). This CDR3 spans 12 amino acids. Germline values: CDR1 MNHNY, CDR2 SVGAGI (reference sequence). Trimming stripped 10 bases from V and 7 bases from J, with 11 bases between.